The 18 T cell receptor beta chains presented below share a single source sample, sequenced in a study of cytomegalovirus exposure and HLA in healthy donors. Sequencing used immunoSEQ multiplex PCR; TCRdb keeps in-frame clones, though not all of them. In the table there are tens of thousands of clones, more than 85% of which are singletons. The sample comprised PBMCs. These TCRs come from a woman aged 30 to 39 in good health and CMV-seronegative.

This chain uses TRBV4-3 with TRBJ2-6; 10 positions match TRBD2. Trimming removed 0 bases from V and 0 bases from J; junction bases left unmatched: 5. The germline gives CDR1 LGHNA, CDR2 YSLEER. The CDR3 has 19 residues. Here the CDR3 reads CASSQDFASGSSGANVLTF. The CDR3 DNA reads TGCGCCAGCAGCCAAGATTTCGCTAGCGGGAGCTCTGGGGCCAACGTCCTGACTTTC.

The CDR3 DNA sequence: TGTGCCAGCAGCTTGGGGGGGCAGCCCCAGCATTTT. Protein product: CASSLGGQPQHF. The gene calls are TRBV27 and TRBJ1-5; D is perhaps TRBD1 (5 bases). CDR1 is MNHEY and CDR2 is SMNVEV in the germline V gene (reference sequence). Trimming pared 6 bases from V and 7 bases from J, leaving 10 bases between. The CDR3 spans 12 residues.

DNA for the CDR3: TGTGCCAGCAGGAACGGACAGTGGAACACTGAAGCTTTCTTT. It yields the protein CASRNGQWNTEAFF. V usage is TRBV5-4 and J usage is TRBJ1-1; perhaps TRBD1 as D (6 bases). With 5 bases removed from V and 1 base from J, the gap between germline ends came to 12 bases. Germline-derived CDR1 and CDR2 are SGHNT and YYREEE (reference sequence). The CDR3 totals 14 residues.

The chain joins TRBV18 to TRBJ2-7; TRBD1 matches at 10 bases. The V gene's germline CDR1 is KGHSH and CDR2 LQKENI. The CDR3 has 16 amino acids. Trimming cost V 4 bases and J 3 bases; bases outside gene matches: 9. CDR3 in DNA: TGTGCCAGCTCACGACCGGGACAGGGGAGCAGCTACGAGCAGTACTTC. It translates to CASSRPGQGSSYEQYF.

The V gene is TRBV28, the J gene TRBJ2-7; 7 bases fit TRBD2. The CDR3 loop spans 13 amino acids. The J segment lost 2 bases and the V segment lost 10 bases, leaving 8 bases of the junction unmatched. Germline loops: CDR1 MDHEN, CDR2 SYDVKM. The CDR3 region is CATSGGRAYEQYF. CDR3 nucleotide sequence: TGTGCCACCTCGGGGGGAAGGGCCTACGAGCAGTACTTC. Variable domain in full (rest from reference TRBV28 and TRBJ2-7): DVKVTQSSRYLVKRTGEKVFLECVQDMDHENMFWYRQDPGLGLRLIYFSYDVKMKEKGDIPEGYSVSREKKERFSLILESASTNQTSMYLCATSGGRAYEQYFGPGTRLTVT.

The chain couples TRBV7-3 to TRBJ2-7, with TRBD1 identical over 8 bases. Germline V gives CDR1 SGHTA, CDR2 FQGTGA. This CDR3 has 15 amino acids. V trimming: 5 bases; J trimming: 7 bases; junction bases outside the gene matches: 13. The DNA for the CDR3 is TGTGCCAGCAGCCCTAGCCCAGGGGGCAGAGGGGAGCAGTACTTC. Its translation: CASSPSPGGRGEQYF.

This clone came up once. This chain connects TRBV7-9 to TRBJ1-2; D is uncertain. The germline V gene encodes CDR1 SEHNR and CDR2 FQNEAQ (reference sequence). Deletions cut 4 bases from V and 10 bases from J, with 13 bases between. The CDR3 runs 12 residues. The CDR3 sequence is CASSSTLDSYTF. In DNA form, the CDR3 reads TGTGCCAGCAGCTCCACCCTGGACTCCTACACCTTC.

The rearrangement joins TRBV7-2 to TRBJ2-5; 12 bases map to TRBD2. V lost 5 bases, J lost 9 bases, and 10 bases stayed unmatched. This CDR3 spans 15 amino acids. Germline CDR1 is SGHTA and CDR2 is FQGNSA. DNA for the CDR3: TGTGCCAGCAGCGTGGGGACTAGCGGGCTTGAGCCCCAGTACTTC. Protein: CASSVGTSGLEPQYF.

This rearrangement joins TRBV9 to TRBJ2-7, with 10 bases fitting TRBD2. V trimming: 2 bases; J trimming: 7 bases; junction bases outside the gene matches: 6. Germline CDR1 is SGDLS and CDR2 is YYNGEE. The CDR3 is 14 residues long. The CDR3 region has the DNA TGTGCCAGCAGCGTTACCGGGACTAGCGATGAGCAGTACTTC. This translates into CASSVTGTSDEQYF.

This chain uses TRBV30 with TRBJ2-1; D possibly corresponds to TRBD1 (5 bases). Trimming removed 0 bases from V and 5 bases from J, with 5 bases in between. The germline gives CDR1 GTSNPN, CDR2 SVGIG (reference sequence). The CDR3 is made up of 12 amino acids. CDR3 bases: TGTGCCTGGAGTGTACAGGACAATGAGCAGTTCTTC. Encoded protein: CAWSVQDNEQFF.

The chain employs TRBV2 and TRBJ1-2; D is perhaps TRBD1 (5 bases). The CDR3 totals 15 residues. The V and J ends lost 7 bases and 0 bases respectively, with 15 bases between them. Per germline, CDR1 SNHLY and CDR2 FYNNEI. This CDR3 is CASTLTGPPNYGYTF. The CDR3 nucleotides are TGTGCCAGCACACTCACAGGACCACCTAACTATGGCTACACCTTC.

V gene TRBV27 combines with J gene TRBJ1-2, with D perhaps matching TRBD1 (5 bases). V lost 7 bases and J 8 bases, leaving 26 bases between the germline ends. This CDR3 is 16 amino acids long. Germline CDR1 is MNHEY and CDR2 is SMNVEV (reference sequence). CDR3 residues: CASTPGRAGALLGYTF. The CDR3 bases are TGTGCCAGCACCCCGGGGAGGGCTGGGGCCTTGCTAGGCTACACCTTC.

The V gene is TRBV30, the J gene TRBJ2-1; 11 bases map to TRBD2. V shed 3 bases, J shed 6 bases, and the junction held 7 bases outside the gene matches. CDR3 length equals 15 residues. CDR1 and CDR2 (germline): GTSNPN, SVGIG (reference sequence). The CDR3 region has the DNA TGTGCCTGGAGCGGCTTTAGCGGGAGGGTCAATGAGCAGTTCTTC. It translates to CAWSGFSGRVNEQFF.

The CDR3 region is CASSLRQGGGETQYF. The CDR3 DNA sequence: TGTGCCAGCAGTCTTAGACAGGGGGGAGGAGAGACCCAGTACTTC. The chain is built from TRBV9 and TRBJ2-5; TRBD1 aligns across 9 bases. This CDR3 is 15 amino acids long. The trim removed 5 bases at V and 4 bases at J, leaving 9 bases unmatched. Germline CDR1 and CDR2: SGDLS and YYNGEE.

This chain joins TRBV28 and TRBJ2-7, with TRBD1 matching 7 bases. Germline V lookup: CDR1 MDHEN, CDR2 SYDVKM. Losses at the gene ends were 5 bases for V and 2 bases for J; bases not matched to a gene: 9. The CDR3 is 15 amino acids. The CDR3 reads CASSEEGAAAYEQYF. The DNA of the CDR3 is TGTGCCAGCAGTGAAGAGGGGGCAGCGGCCTACGAGCAGTACTTC.

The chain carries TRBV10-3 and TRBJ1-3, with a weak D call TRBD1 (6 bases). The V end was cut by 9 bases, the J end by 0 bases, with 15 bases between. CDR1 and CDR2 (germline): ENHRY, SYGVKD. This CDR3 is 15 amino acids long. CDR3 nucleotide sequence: TGTGCCATTCAGAGAGGGGGAAACTCTGGAAACACCATATATTTT. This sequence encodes CAIQRGGNSGNTIYF.

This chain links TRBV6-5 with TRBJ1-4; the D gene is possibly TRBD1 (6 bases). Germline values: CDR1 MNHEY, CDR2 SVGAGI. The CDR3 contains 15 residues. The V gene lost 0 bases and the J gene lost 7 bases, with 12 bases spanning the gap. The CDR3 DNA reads TGTGCCAGCAGTTACTCGGGGGCGCCGGGTGAAAAACTGTTTTTT. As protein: CASSYSGAPGEKLFF.

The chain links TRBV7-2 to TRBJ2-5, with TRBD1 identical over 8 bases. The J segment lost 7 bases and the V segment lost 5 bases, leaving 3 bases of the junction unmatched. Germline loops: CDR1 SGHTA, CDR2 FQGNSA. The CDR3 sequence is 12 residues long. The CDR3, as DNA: TGTGCCAGCAGCCGACAGGGGTGGACCCAGTACTTC. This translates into CASSRQGWTQYF.